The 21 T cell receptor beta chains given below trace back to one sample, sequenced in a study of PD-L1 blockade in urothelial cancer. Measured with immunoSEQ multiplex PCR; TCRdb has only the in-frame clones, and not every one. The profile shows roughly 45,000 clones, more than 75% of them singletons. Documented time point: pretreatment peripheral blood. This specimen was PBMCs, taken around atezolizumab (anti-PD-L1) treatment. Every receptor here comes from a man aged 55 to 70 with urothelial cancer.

CDR3 sequence (DNA): TGTGCCTGGAGTGTCGGGACACAACTCCATCAGCCCCAGCATTTT. Its protein product is CAWSVGTQLHQPQHF. This chain links TRBV30 with TRBJ1-5, with D perhaps TRBD1 (6 bases). Trimming removed 0 bases from V and 5 bases from J, with 14 bases in between. This CDR3 comprises 15 residues. Germline CDR1 and CDR2: GTSNPN and SVGIG (reference sequence).

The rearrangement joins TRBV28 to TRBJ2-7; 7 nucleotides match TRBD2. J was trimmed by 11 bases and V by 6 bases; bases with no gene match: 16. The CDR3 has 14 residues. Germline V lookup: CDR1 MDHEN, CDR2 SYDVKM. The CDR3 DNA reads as TGTGCCAGCAGCTCCGCCCCCCGAGGACTAGGGGAGTACTTC. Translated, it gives CASSSAPRGLGEYF.

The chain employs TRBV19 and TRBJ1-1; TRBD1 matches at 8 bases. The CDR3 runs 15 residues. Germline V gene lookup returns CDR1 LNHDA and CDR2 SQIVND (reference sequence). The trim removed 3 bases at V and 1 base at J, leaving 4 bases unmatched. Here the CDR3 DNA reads TGTGCCAGTAGTATTGGGGGGACAGGGAACACTGAAGCTTTCTTT. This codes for CASSIGGTGNTEAFF.

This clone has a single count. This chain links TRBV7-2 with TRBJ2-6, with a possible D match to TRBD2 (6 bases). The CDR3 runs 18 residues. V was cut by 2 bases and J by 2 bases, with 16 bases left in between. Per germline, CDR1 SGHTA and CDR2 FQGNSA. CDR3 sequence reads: CASSLPNNGGAGANVLTF. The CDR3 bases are TGTGCCAGCAGCTTACCTAACAACGGGGGAGCTGGGGCCAACGTCCTGACTTTC. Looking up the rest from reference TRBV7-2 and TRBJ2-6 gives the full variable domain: GAGVSQSPSNKVTEKGKDVELRCDPISGHTALYWYRQSLGQGLEFLIYFQGNSAPDKSGLPSDRFSAERTGGSVSTLTIQRTQQEDSAVYLCASSLPNNGGAGANVLTFGAGSRLTVL.

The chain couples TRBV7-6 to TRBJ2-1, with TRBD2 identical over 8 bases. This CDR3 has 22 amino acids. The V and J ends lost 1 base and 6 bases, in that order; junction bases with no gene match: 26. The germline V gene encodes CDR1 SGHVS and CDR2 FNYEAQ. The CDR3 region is CASSLGGAARGAGGRIPNEQFF. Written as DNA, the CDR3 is TGTGCCAGCAGCTTAGGAGGGGCCGCACGGGGGGCGGGGGGACGGATTCCCAATGAGCAGTTCTTC.

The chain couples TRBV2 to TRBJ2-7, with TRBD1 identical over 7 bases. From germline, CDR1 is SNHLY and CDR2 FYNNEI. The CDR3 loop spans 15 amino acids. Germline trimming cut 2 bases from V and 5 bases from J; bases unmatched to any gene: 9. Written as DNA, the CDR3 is TGTGCCAGCAGTGAATACCAGGGGGTCCCTGACGAGCAGTACTTC. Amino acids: CASSEYQGVPDEQYF.

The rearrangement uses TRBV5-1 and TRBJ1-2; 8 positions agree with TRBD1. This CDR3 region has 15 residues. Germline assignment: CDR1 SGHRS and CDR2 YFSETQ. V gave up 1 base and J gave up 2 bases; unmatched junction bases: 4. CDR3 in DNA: TGCGCCAGCAGCTTGCACGACAGGGGCAACTATGGCTACACCTTC. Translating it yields CASSLHDRGNYGYTF.

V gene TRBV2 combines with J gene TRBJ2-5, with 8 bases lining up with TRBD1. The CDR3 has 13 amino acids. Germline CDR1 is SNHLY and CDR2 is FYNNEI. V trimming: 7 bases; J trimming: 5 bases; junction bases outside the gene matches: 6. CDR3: CASKPTGGETQYF. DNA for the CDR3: TGTGCCAGCAAACCCACAGGGGGGGAGACCCAGTACTTC.

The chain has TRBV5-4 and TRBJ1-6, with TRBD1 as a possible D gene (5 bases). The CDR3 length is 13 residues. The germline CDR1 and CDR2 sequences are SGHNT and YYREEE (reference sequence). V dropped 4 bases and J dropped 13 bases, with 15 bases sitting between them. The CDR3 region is CASSLDSPSPLHF. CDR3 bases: TGTGCCAGCAGCCTTGACAGTCCTTCGCCCCTCCACTTT. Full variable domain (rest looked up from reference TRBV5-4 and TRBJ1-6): ETGVTQSPTHLIKTRGQQVTLRCSSQSGHNTVSWYQQALGQGPQFIFQYYREEENGRGNFPPRFSGLQFPNYSSELNVNALELDDSALYLCASSLDSPSPLHFGNGTRLTVT.

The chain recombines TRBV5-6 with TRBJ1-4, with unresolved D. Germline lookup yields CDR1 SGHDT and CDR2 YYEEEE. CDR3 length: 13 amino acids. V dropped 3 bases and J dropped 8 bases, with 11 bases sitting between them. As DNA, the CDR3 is TGTGCCAGCAGCTCCCCGGGGAACGAAAAACTGTTTTTT. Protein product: CASSSPGNEKLFF.

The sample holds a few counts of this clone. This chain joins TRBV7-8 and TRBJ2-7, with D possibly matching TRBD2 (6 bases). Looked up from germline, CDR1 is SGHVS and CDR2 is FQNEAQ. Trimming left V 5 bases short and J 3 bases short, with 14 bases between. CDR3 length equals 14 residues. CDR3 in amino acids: CASSTPGARYEQYF. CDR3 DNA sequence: TGTGCCAGCAGCACCCCGGGAGCCCGCTACGAGCAGTACTTC.

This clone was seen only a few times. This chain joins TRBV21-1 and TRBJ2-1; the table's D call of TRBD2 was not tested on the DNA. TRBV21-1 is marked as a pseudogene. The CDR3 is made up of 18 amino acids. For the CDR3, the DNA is TGTGCCAGCAGCAAAGCGGGCGAGGGACTAGCGGTCTACAATGAGCAGTTCTTC. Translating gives CASSKAGEGLAVYNEQFF.

CDR3 residues: CASRKTGEKLFF. CDR3 coding DNA: TGTGCCAGCAGGAAGACAGGGGAAAAACTGTTTTTT. This rearrangement joins TRBV28 to TRBJ1-4; TRBD1 agrees at 7 bases. The CDR3 has 12 amino acids. The V gene end was trimmed by 6 bases and the J gene end by 8 bases; junction bases not matched to a gene: 3. Germline lookup yields CDR1 MDHEN and CDR2 SYDVKM.

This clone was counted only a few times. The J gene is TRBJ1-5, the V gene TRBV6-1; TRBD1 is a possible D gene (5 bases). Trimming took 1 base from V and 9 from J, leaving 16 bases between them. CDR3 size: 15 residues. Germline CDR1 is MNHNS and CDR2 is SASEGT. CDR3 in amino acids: CASSEGGGRPSPQHF. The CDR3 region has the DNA TGTGCCAGCAGTGAAGGCGGGGGACGGCCTTCGCCCCAGCATTTT.

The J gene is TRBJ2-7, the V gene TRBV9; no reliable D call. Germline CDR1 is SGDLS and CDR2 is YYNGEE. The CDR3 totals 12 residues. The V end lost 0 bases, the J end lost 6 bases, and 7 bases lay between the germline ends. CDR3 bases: TGTGCCAGCAGCGTAGAAACCGGCGAGCAGTACTTC. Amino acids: CASSVETGEQYF. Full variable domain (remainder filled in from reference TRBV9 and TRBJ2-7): DSGVTQTPKHLITATGQRVTLRCSPRSGDLSVYWYQQSLDQGLQFLIQYYNGEERAKGNILERFSAQQFPDLHSELNLSSLELGDSALYFCASSVETGEQYFGPGTRLTVT.

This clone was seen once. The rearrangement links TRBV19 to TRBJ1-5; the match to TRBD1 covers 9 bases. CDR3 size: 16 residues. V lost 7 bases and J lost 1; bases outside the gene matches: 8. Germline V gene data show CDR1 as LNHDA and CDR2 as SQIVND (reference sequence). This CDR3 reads CASTFGTGFSNQPQHF. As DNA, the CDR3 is TGTGCCAGTACCTTCGGGACAGGGTTCAGCAATCAGCCCCAGCATTTT.

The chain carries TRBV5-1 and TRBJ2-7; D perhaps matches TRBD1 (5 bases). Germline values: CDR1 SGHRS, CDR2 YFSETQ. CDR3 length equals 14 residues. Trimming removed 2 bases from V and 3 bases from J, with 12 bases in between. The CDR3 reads CASSLGEAGYEQYF. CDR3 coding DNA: TGCGCCAGCAGCTTAGGGGAAGCTGGCTACGAGCAGTACTTC. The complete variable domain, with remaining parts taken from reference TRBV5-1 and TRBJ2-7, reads KAGVTQTPRYLIKTRGQQVTLSCSPISGHRSVSWYQQTPGQGLQFLFEYFSETQRNKGNFPGRFSGRQFSNSRSEMNVSTLELGDSALYLCASSLGEAGYEQYFGPGTRLTVT.

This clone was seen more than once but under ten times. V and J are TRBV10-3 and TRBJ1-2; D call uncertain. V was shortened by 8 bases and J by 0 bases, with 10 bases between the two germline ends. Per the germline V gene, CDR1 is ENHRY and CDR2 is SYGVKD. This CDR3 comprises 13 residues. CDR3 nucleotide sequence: TGTGCCATCGAGGGCGCTACTAACTATGGCTACACCTTC. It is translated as CAIEGATNYGYTF.

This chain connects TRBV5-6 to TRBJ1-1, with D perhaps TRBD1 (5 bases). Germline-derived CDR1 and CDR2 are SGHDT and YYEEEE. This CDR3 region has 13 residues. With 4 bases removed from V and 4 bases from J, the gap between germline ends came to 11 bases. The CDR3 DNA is TGTGCCAGCAGCCCACAGGAACTCACTGAAGCTTTCTTT. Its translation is CASSPQELTEAFF.

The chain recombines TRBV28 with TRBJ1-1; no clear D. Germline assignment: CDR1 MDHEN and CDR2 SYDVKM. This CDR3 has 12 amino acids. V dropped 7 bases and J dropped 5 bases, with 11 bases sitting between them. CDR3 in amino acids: CASIARGTEAFF. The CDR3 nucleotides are TGTGCCAGCATAGCGCGGGGAACTGAAGCTTTCTTT.

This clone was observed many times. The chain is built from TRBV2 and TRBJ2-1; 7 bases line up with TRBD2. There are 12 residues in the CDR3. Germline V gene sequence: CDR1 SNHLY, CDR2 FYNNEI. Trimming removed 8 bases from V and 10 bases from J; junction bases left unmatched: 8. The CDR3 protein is CASCRERDEQFF. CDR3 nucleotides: TGTGCCAGCTGTCGAGAGCGGGACGAGCAGTTCTTC.